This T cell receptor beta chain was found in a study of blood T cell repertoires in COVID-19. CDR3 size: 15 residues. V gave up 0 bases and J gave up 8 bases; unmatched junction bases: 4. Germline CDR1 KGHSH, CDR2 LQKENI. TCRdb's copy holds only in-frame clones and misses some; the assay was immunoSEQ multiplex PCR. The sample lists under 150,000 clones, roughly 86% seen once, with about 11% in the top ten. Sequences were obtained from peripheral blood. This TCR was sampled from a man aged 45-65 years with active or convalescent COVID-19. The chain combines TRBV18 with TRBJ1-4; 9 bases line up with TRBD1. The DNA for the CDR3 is TGTGCCAGCTCACCACCGGGACAGGGTGGGGAAAAACTGTTTTTT. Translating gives CASSPPGQGGEKLFF.